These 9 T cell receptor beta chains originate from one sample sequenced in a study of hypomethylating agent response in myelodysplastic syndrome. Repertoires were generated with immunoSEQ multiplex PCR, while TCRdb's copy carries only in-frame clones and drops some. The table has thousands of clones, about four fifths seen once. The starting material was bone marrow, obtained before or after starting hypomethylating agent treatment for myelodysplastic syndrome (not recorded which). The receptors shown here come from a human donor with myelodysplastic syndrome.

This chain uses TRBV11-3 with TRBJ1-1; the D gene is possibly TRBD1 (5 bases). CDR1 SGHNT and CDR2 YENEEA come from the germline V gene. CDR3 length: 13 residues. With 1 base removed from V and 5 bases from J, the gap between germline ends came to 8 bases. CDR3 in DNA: TGTGCCAGCAGCTTAGGAGGGGAGACTGAAGCTTTCTTT. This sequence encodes CASSLGGETEAFF.

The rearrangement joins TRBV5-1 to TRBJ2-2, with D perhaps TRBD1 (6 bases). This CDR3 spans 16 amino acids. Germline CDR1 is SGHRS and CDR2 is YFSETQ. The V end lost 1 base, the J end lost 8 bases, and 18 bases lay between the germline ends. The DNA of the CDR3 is TGCGCCAGCAGCTTGAATGGGGGCGCCGCTCAGGGGGAGCTGTTTTTT. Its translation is CASSLNGGAAQGELFF.

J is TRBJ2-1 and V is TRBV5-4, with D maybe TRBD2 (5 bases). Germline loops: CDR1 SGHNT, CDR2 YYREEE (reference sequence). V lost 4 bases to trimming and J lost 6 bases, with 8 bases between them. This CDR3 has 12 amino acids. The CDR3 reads CASSADFNEQFF. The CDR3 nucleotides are TGTGCCAGCAGCGCGGACTTCAATGAGCAGTTCTTC.

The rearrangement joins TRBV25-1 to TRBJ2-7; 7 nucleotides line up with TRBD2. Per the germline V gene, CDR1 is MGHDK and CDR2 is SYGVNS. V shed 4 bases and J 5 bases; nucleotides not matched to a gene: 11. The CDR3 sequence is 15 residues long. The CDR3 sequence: CASSGLLGGVNEQYF. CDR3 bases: TGTGCCAGCAGTGGCCTGTTGGGGGGGGTCAACGAGCAGTACTTC.

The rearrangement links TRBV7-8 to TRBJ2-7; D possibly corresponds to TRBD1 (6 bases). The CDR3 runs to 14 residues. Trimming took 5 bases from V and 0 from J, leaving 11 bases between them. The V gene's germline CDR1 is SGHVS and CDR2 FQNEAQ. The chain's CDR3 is CASSPGTSSYEQYF. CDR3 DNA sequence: TGTGCCAGCAGCCCCGGGACATCCTCCTACGAGCAGTACTTC.

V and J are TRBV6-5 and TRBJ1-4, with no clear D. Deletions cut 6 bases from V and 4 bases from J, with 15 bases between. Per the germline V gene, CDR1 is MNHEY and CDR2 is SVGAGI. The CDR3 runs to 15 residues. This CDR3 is CASSPQTAVNEKLFF. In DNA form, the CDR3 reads TGTGCCAGCAGCCCCCAGACTGCCGTTAATGAAAAACTGTTTTTT.

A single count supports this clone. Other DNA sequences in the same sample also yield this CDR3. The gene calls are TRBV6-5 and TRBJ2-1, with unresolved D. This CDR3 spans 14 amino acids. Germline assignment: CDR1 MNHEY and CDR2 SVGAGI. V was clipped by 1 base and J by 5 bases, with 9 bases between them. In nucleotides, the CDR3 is TGTGCCAGCAGTTACTTAGGCAGAAACAATGAGCAGTTCTTC. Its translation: CASSYLGRNNEQFF.

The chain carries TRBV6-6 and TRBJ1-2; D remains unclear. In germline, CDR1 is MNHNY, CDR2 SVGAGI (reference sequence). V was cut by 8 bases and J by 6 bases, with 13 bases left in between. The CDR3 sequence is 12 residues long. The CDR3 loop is CASYRGGHGYTF. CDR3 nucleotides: TGTGCCAGCTATCGGGGAGGGCATGGCTACACCTTC.

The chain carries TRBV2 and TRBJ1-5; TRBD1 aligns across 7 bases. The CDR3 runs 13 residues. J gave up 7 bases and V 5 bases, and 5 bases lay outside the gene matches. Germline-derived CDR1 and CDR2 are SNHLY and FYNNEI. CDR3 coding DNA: TGTGCCAGCAGTTCCAGGGGGAACCAGCCCCAGCATTTT. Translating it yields CASSSRGNQPQHF.